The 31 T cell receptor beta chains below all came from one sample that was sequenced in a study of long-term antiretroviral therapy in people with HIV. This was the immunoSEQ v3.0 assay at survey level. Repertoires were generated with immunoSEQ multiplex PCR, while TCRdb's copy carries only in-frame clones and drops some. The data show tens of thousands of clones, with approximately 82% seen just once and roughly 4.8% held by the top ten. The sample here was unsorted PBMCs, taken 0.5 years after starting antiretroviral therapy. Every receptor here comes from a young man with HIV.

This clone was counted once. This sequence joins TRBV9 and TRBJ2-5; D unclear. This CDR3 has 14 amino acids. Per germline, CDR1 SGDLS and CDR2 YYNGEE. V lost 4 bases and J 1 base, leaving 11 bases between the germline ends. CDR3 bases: TGTGCCAGCAGCCCGGCCTGGGCCCAAGAGACCCAGTACTTC. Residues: CASSPAWAQETQYF. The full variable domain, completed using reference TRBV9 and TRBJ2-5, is DSGVTQTPKHLITATGQRVTLRCSPRSGDLSVYWYQQSLDQGLQFLIQYYNGEERAKGNILERFSAQQFPDLHSELNLSSLELGDSALYFCASSPAWAQETQYFGPGTRLLVL.

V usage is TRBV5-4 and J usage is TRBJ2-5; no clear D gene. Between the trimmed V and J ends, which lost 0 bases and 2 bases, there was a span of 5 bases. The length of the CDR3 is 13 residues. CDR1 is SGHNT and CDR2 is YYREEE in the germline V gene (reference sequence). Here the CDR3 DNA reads TGTGCCAGCAGCTTGGTTCAGCAAGAGACCCAGTACTTC. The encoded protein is CASSLVQQETQYF.

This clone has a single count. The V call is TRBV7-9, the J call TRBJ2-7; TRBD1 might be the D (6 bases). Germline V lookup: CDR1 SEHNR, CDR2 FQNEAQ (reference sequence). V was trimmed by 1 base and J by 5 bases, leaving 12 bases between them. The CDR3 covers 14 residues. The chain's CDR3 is CASSLEQGLNEQYF. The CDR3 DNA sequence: TGTGCCAGCAGCTTAGAGCAGGGGTTGAACGAGCAGTACTTC.

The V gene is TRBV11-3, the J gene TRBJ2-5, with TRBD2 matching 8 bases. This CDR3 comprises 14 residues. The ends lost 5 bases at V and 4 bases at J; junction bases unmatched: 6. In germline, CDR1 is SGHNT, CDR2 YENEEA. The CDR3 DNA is TGTGCCAGCAGCCTTCGGGGGGGCGGAGAGACCCAGTACTTC. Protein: CASSLRGGGETQYF. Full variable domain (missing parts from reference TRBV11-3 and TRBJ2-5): EAGVVQSPRYKIIEKKQPVAFWCNPISGHNTLYWYLQNLGQGPELLIRYENEEAVDDSQLPKDRFSAERLKGVDSTLKIQPAELGDSAVYLCASSLRGGGETQYFGPGTRLLVL.

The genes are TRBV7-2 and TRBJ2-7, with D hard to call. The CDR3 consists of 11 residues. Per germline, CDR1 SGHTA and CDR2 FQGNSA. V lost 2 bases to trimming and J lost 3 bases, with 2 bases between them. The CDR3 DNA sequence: TGTGCCAGCAGCTTACTCTACGAGCAGTACTTC. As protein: CASSLLYEQYF.

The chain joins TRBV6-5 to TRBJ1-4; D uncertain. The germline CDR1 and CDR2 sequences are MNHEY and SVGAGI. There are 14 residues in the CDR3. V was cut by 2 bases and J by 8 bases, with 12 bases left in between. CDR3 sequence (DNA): TGTGCCAGCAGTTACCTCCAGACACTCGAAAAACTGTTTTTT. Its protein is CASSYLQTLEKLFF.

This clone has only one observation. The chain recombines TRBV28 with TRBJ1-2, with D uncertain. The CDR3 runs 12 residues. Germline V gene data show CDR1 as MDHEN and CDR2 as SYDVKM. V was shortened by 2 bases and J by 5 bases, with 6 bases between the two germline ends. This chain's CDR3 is CASSLGRYGYTF. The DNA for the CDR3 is TGTGCCAGCAGTTTAGGCCGGTATGGCTACACCTTC.

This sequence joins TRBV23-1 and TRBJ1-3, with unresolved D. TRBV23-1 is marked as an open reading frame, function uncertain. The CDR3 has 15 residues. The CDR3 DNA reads TGCGCGAGCCCGGGCGGGGAGTTCTCTGGAAACACCATATATTTT. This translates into CASPGGEFSGNTIYF.

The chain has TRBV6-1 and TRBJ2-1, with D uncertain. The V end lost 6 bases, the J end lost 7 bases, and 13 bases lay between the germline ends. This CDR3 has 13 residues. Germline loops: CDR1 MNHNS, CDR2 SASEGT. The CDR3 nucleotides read TGTGCCAGCAGCCCGCCCCTCGGGAATGAGCAGTTCTTC. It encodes CASSPPLGNEQFF.

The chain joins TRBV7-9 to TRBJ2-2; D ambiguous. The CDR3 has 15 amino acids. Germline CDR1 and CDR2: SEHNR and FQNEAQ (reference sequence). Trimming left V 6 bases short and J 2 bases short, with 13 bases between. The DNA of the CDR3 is TGTGCCAGCAGTCCGATAAGCGACAACACCGGGGAGCTGTTTTTT. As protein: CASSPISDNTGELFF.

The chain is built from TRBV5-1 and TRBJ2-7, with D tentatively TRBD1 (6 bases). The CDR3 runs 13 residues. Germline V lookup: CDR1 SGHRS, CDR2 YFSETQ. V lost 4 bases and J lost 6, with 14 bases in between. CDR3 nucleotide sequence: TGCGCCAGCAGCCCGGACAGTTCGGTCGAGCAGTACTTC. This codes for CASSPDSSVEQYF.

The CDR3 sequence: CASSLTGLAGGPYEQYF. CDR3 nucleotides: TGTGCCAGCTCACTGACGGGACTAGCGGGAGGCCCCTACGAGCAGTACTTC. The chain is built from TRBV18 and TRBJ2-7; 15 nucleotides align to TRBD2. Germline values: CDR1 KGHSH, CDR2 LQKENI. The length of the CDR3 is 17 residues. Trimming took 4 bases from V and 2 from J; bases not matched to a gene: 6.

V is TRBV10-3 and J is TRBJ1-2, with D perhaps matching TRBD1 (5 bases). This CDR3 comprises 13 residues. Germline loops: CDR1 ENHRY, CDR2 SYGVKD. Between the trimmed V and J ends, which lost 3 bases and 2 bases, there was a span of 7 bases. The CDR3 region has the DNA TGTGCCATCAGTGACACAGGAAACTATGGCTACACCTTC. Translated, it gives CAISDTGNYGYTF.

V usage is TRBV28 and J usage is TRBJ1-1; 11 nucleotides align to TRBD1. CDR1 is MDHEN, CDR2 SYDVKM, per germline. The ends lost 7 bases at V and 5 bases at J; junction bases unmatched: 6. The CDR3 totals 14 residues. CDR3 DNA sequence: TGTGCCAGCATAGGGGACAGGGGGGTAACTGAAGCTTTCTTT. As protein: CASIGDRGVTEAFF. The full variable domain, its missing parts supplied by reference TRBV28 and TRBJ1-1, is DVKVTQSSRYLVKRTGEKVFLECVQDMDHENMFWYRQDPGLGLRLIYFSYDVKMKEKGDIPEGYSVSREKKERFSLILESASTNQTSMYLCASIGDRGVTEAFFGQGTRLTVV.

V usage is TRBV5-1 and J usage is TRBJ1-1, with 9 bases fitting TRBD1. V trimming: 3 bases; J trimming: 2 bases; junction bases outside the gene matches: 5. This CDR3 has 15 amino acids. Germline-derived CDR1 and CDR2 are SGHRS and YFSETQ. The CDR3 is CASSWGQGSNTEAFF. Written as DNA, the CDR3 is TGCGCCAGCAGCTGGGGACAGGGCTCTAACACTGAAGCTTTCTTT.

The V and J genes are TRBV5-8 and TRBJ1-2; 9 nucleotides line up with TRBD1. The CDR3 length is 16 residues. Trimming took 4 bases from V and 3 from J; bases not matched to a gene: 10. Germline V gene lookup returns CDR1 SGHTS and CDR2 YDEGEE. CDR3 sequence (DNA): TGTGCCAGCAGCGCGATAACAGGGGGCGCGCACTATGGCTACACCTTC. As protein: CASSAITGGAHYGYTF.

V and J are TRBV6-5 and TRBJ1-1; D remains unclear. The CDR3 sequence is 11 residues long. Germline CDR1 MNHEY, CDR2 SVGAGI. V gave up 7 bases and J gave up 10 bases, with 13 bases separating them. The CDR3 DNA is TGTGCCAGCATTGGACTCGATGGAGCTTTCTTT. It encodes CASIGLDGAFF.

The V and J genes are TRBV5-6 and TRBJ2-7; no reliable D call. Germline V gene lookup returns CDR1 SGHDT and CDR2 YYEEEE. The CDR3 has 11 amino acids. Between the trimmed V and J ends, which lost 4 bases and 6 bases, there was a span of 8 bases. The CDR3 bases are TGTGCCAGCAGCCTTGGCACCGAGCAGTACTTC. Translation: CASSLGTEQYF.

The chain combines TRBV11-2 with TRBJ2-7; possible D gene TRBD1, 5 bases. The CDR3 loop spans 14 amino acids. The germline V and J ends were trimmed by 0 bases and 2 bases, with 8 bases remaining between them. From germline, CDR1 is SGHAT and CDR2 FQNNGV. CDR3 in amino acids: CASSLDRGPYEQYF. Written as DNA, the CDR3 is TGTGCCAGCAGCTTAGATAGGGGCCCCTACGAGCAGTACTTC.

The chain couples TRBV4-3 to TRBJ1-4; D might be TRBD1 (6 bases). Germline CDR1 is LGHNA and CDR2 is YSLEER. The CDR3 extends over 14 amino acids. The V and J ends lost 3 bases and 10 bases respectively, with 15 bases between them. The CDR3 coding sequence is TGCGCCAGCAGCCAGGACAGAGCGTGGGGAAAACTGTTTTTT. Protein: CASSQDRAWGKLFF.

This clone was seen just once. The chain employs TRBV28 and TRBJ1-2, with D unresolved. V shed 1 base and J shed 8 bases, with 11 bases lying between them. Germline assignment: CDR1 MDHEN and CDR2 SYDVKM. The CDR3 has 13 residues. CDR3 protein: CASSLYAQTGYTF. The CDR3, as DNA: TGTGCCAGCAGTTTATACGCCCAAACGGGCTACACCTTC.

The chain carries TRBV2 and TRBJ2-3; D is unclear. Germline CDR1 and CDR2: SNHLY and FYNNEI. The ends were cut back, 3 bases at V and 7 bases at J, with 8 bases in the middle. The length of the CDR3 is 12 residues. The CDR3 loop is CASSEGIYTQYF. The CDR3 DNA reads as TGTGCCAGCAGTGAGGGGATTTATACGCAGTATTTT.

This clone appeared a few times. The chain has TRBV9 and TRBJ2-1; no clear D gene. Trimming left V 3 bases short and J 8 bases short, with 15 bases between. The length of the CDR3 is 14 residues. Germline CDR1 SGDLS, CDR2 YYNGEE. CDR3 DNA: TGTGCCAGCAGCGCCGAACACTTCCCCGATGAGCAGTTCTTC. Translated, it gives CASSAEHFPDEQFF.

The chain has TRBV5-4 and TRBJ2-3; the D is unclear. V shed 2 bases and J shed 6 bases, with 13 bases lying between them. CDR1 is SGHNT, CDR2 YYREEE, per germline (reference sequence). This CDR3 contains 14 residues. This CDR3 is CASSLMDVWDTQYF. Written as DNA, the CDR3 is TGTGCCAGCAGCTTAATGGACGTTTGGGATACGCAGTATTTT.

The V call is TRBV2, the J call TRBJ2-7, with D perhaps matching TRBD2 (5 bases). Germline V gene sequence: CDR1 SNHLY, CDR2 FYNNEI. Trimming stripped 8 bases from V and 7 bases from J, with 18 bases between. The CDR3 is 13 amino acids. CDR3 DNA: TGTGCCAGCTCCGCCCCGGGGAAGTGGGAGCAGTACTTC. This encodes CASSAPGKWEQYF. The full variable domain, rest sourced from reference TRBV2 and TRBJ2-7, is EPEVTQTPSHQVTQMGQEVILRCVPISNHLYFYWYRQILGQKVEFLVSFYNNEISEKSEIFDDQFSVERPDGSNFTLKIRSTKLEDSAMYFCASSAPGKWEQYFGPGTRLTVT.

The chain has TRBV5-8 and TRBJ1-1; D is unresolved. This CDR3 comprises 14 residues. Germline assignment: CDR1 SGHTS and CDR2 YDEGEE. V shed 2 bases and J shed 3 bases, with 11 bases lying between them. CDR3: CASSLIGRDTEAFF. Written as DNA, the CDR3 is TGTGCCAGCAGCTTAATCGGGAGGGACACTGAAGCTTTCTTT.

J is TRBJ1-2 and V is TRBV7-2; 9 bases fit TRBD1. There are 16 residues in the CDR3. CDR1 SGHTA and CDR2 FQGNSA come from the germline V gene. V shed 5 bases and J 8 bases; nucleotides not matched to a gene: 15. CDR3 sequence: CASSPTTGQGVGGYTF. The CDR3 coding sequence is TGTGCCAGCAGCCCTACGACGGGACAGGGAGTAGGAGGCTACACCTTC.

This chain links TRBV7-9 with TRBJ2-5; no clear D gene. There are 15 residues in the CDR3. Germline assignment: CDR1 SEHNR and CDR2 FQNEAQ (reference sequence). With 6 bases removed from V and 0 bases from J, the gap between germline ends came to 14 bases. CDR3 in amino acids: CASSDDPIYQETQYF. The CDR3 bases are TGTGCCAGCAGTGATGACCCAATTTACCAAGAGACCCAGTACTTC.

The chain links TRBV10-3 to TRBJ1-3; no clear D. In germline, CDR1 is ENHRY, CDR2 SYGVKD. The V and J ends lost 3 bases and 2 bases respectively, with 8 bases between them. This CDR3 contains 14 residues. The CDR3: CAISEWTAGNTIYF. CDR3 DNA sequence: TGTGCCATCAGTGAATGGACCGCTGGAAACACCATATATTTT.

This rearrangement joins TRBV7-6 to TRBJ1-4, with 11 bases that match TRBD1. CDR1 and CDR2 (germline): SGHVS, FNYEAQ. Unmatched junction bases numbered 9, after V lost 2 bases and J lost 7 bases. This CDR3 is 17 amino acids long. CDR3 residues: CASSLSGRTGGLEKLFF. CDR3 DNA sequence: TGTGCCAGCAGCTTAAGCGGTCGGACAGGGGGCCTTGAAAAACTGTTTTTT.

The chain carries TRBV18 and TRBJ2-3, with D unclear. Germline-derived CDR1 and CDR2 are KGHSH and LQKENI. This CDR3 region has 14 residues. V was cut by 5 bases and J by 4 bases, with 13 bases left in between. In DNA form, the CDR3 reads TGTGCCAGCTCAGCCTCCCCTGGGGCAGATACGCAGTATTTT. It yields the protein CASSASPGADTQYF.